This TCR beta chain is drawn from a study of OX40 agonist ivuxolimab in advanced cancers. Study summary: Allowance was made for prior anti-PD-1, anti-PD-L1 or anti-CTLA-4 therapy, and 40% to 45% had some.

The repertoire was sequenced with immunoSEQ multiplex PCR; TCRdb's copy has only in-frame clones and lacks some. The sample has tens of thousands of clones; roughly 90% are singletons. Study conclusions and caveats: Still undetermined is the antigen specificity of the expanded peripheral T cells.

Notes on this clone: The antigen is unknown.

Trimming stripped 7 bases from V and 2 bases from J, with 16 bases between. CDR1 and CDR2 from the germline V gene are MRHNA and SNTAGT. The CDR3 contains 15 residues. The chain uses TRBV6-4 and TRBJ2-3, with D perhaps matching TRBD2 (6 bases). This sequence originates from an adult with an advanced solid tumor such as melanoma, head and neck, liver or kidney cancer. The material was CD4+ or CD8+ T cells sorted from blood, obtained in a trial of the OX40 agonist ivuxolimab. The DNA for the CDR3 is TGTGCCAGCACCGGATCTAGCGAAAACACAGATACGCAGTATTTT. This gives the protein CASTGSSENTDTQYF.